This TCR beta chain was obtained from a study of T cell repertoires in cytomegalovirus infection. The study's findings and limits: The study identified carriers of CMV plus the relevant HLA from cumulative public TCR beta family frequency.

The CDR3 runs 18 residues. The J segment lost 3 bases and the V segment lost 0 bases, leaving 14 bases of the junction unmatched. Germline CDR1 reads DFQATT; CDR2 reads SNEGSKA (reference sequence). TCRdb reprocessed the reads via MiXCR and lists one record per CDR3 protein. The profile shows 350,000 to 550,000 distinct CDR3 sequences, 30% to 40% of them singletons. This clonotype turned up a few times. Its specificity is unknown. V and J are TRBV20-1 and TRBJ1-1; 9 nucleotides match TRBD1. This clonotype was sampled from a human donor in good health (CMV status not recorded). Some clones in this sample may be carry-over from other donors' samples. Sequencing was performed on PBMCs. Here the CDR3 DNA reads TGCAGTGCTAGAGAGTCCGGGACAGGGCTCATCTTATACACTGAAGCTTTCTTT. Its protein is CSARESGTGLILYTEAFF.